Shown below are 16 T cell receptor beta chains from a single sample sequenced in a study of T-cell memory formation after mild COVID-19. TCRdb re-called the 5' RACE reads with MiXCR, one entry per CDR3 protein. The sample contains hundreds of thousands of distinct CDR3 sequences, approximately 15% of which appear only once. Sequences were obtained from PBMCs or a T cell subset sorted from them (not recorded which). These TCRs come from a man younger than 30 who had mild COVID-19 (a few samples of this study predate the infection). Cell type and time point are not known.

The rearrangement uses TRBV5-1 and TRBJ2-1; 11 bases agree with TRBD2. Germline V CDR1 and CDR2: SGHRS, YFSETQ. The V segment lost 0 bases and the J segment 6 bases; nucleotides outside the gene matches: 14. This CDR3 comprises 19 residues. The CDR3 region is CASSLVVAGGSSSINEQFF. The CDR3 bases are TGCGCCAGCAGCTTGGTCGTAGCGGGGGGGTCCAGTTCAATCAATGAGCAGTTCTTC.

This clonotype has a handful of counts. The chain uses TRBV20-1 and TRBJ2-3; 9 bases are a match to TRBD2. The CDR3 extends over 16 amino acids. Germline CDR1 DFQATT, CDR2 SNEGSKA (reference sequence). The V segment lost 5 bases and the J segment 4 bases; nucleotides outside the gene matches: 13. The CDR3 region has the DNA TGCAGTGCTGGACCTCCGGCTAGCGGGGTCCCAGATACGCAGTATTTT. It is translated as CSAGPPASGVPDTQYF.

This clonotype came up many times. The chain joins TRBV2 to TRBJ2-1; D may be TRBD2 (6 bases). The CDR3 runs to 14 residues. CDR1 and CDR2 (germline): SNHLY, FYNNEI. V lost 6 bases to trimming and J lost 0 bases, with 9 bases between them. The DNA of the CDR3 is TGTGCCAGCAGAGCGGGCGACTCCTACAATGAGCAGTTCTTC. Residues: CASRAGDSYNEQFF.

This rearrangement joins TRBV12-5 to TRBJ2-6; D is unclear. This CDR3 has 15 amino acids. Deletions cut 0 bases from V and 2 bases from J, with 5 bases between. Germline V gene lookup returns CDR1 LGHNT and CDR2 FRNRAP. The CDR3 DNA reads as TGTGCTAGTGGTTTGGTGGCAGCTGGGGCCAACGTCCTGACTTTC. It codes for CASGLVAAGANVLTF.

The V call is TRBV29-1, the J call TRBJ1-1; D might be TRBD1 (6 bases). This CDR3 has 12 residues. Trimming took 7 bases from V and 0 from J, leaving 9 bases between them. The germline CDR1 and CDR2 sequences are SQVTM and ANQGSEA. DNA for the CDR3: TGCAGCGCCGGACAGCTGAACACTGAAGCTTTCTTT. Translated, it gives CSAGQLNTEAFF. The full variable domain, its missing parts supplied by reference TRBV29-1 and TRBJ1-1, is SAVISQKPSRDICQRGTSLTIQCQVDSQVTMMFWYRQQPGQSLTLIATANQGSEATYESGFVIDKFPISRPNLTFSTLTVSNMSPEDSSIYLCSAGQLNTEAFFGQGTRLTVV.

The rearrangement joins TRBV2 to TRBJ2-3; perhaps TRBD2 as D (5 bases). Per the germline V gene, CDR1 is SNHLY and CDR2 is FYNNEI. This CDR3 comprises 12 residues. The germline V and J ends were trimmed by 5 bases and 5 bases, with 8 bases remaining between them. The CDR3 bases are TGTGCCAGCAGTAGGGAGTTAGATACGCAGTATTTT. Protein product: CASSRELDTQYF.

The sample holds many counts of this clonotype. The gene calls are TRBV5-6 and TRBJ2-5, with D tentatively TRBD1 (6 bases). Trimming cost V 4 bases and J 5 bases, with 15 bases left between them. The length of the CDR3 is 14 residues. The germline CDR1 and CDR2 sequences are SGHDT and YYEEEE. For the CDR3, the DNA is TGTGCCAGCAGCACCTTACAGGGCTGGGAGACCCAGTACTTC. Residues: CASSTLQGWETQYF.

This clonotype turned up a few times. The chain has TRBV7-3 and TRBJ2-3; no clear D. The CDR3 runs to 14 residues. Trimming took 1 base from V and 0 from J, leaving 5 bases between them. The V gene's germline CDR1 is SGHTA and CDR2 FQGTGA. The CDR3 DNA reads as TGTGCCAGCAGCTTAAGCCCTAGCACAGATACGCAGTATTTT. Protein: CASSLSPSTDTQYF.

This clonotype occurred a few times. The genes are TRBV29-1 and TRBJ1-1, with 7 bases identical to TRBD1. The ends lost 5 bases at V and 3 bases at J; junction bases unmatched: 9. This CDR3 has 14 residues. From germline, CDR1 is SQVTM and CDR2 ANQGSEA. CDR3 bases: TGCAGCGTTTTGTTAAGGGGGCTTGACACTGAAGCTTTCTTT. This sequence encodes CSVLLRGLDTEAFF.

This chain uses TRBV5-1 with TRBJ2-3, with D perhaps TRBD2 (6 bases). V shed 4 bases and J shed 6 bases, with 12 bases lying between them. Germline V lookup: CDR1 SGHRS, CDR2 YFSETQ. The CDR3 is made up of 13 amino acids. This chain's CDR3 is CASSPEGIDTQYF. The CDR3 DNA sequence: TGCGCCAGCAGCCCGGAGGGGATCGATACGCAGTATTTT.

This chain links TRBV4-3 with TRBJ2-7; 14 bases match TRBD2. With 2 bases clipped from V and 4 bases from J, the junction kept 7 bases outside the gene matches. From germline, CDR1 is LGHNA and CDR2 YSLEER. CDR3 length: 17 residues. The CDR3 sequence: CASSQSLGTSGSYEQYF. DNA for the CDR3: TGCGCCAGCAGCCAAAGCCTCGGGACTAGCGGGAGTTACGAGCAGTACTTC.

The chain is built from TRBV5-1 and TRBJ2-7; 8 bases are shared with TRBD1. Germline values: CDR1 SGHRS, CDR2 YFSETQ. The trim removed 0 bases at V and 1 base at J, leaving 6 bases unmatched. This CDR3 has 16 amino acids. The CDR3 DNA sequence: TGCGCCAGCAGCTTGGCCAGGGGGCGAGATTCCTACGAGCAGTACGTC. Translating gives CASSLARGRDSYEQYV.

V usage is TRBV11-2 and J usage is TRBJ2-2, with 10 bases matching TRBD2. The CDR3 totals 16 residues. V shed 4 bases and J 1 base; nucleotides not matched to a gene: 3. CDR1 SGHAT and CDR2 FQNNGV come from the germline V gene. CDR3 amino acids: CASSSGLAKNTGELFF. The CDR3 DNA reads as TGTGCCAGCAGCTCGGGACTAGCGAAGAACACCGGGGAGCTGTTTTTT.

This clonotype was detected a few times. This chain connects TRBV20-1 to TRBJ2-7; D is perhaps TRBD2 (5 bases). CDR1 is DFQATT, CDR2 SNEGSKA, per germline (reference sequence). CDR3 length equals 12 residues. V gave up 5 bases and J gave up 5 bases, with 13 bases separating them. The CDR3 here is CSASPGFHEQYF. DNA for the CDR3: TGCAGTGCTTCACCGGGGTTCCACGAGCAGTACTTC.

The sample holds a few counts of this clonotype. CDR3 sequence reads: CASSPYGGSGEKLFF. In DNA form, the CDR3 reads TGCGCCAGCAGCCCCTATGGGGGCTCGGGGGAAAAACTGTTTTTT. V and J are TRBV4-1 and TRBJ1-4; possible D gene TRBD1, 6 bases. The V and J ends lost 4 bases and 8 bases respectively, with 17 bases between them. Germline values: CDR1 MGHRA, CDR2 YSYEKL. The length of the CDR3 is 15 residues.

This clonotype was seen only a few times. The chain links TRBV20-1 to TRBJ2-7; 9 bases fit TRBD1. CDR1 is DFQATT and CDR2 is SNEGSKA in the germline V gene (reference sequence). Trimming removed 5 bases from V and 2 bases from J; junction bases left unmatched: 4. This CDR3 has 13 residues. CDR3 bases: TGCAGTGCTCTACGGACAGGGGCCTACGAGCAGTACGTC. This gives the protein CSALRTGAYEQYV.